This is a list of T cell receptor beta chains from one sample in a study of blood T cell repertoires in COVID-19. The protocol was immunoSEQ multiplex PCR, while the TCRdb copy is restricted to in-frame clones and leaves out a portion. The sample has roughly 70,000 clones; about 69% are singletons. The sequenced material came from peripheral blood. These receptors originate from an older man with acute or convalescent COVID-19. CDR3s include the opening cysteine and the closing phenylalanine or tryptophan. Each record gives: D gene, clone size, J gene, V gene, CDR3 protein, CDR3 DNA. A D gene is named only where the DNA matches it firmly. Clone sizes are given selectively: once, few, many, or a class where the clone is expanded.

>NA|NA|TRBJ2-5|TRBV6-4
CASSRTAQETQYF
TGTGCCAGCAGCAGGACAGCCCAAGAGACCCAGTACTTC
>NA|NA|TRBJ1-3|TRBV24-1
CATQGHGLAGNTIYF
TGTGCCACACAGGGCCACGGGCTTGCTGGAAACACCATATATTTT
>NA|NA|TRBJ2-2|TRBV29-1
CSVPLGLVGELFF
TGCAGCGTCCCCCTCGGACTGGTCGGGGAGCTGTTTTTT
>TRBD2|NA|TRBJ2-7|TRBV3-1/TRBV3-2
CASSQGLAGTLLGEQYF
TGTGCCAGCAGCCAAGGACTAGCGGGAACCCTCTTGGGGGAGCAGTACTTC
>NA|NA|TRBJ2-5|TRBV19
CASSTRGVVVTQYF
TGTGCCAGTAGTACCCGCGGCGTTGTGGTGACCCAGTACTTC
>NA|NA|TRBJ2-3|TRBV7-6
CASSRASESTDTQYF
TGTGCCAGCAGCCGCGCTAGCGAGAGCACAGATACGCAGTATTTT
>NA|NA|TRBJ2-5|TRBV24-1
CATSGGATAQETQYF
TGTGCCACCAGTGGCGGGGCCACCGCCCAAGAGACCCAGTACTTC
>TRBD2|NA|TRBJ2-7|TRBV6-5
CASSKTSGLGEQYF
TGTGCCAGCAGTAAGACTAGCGGGCTGGGCGAGCAGTACTTC
>TRBD1|many|TRBJ2-5|TRBV9
CASSVGAGGTQYF
TGTGCCAGCAGCGTAGGAGCAGGGGGGACCCAGTACTTC
>TRBD1|NA|TRBJ1-4|TRBV19
CASSDFGQGGEKLFF
TGTGCCAGTAGCGACTTCGGACAGGGAGGGGAAAAACTGTTTTTT
>NA|NA|TRBJ2-3|TRBV29-1
CSVDELSTDTQYF
TGCAGCGTTGACGAGCTAAGCACAGATACGCAGTATTTT
>TRBD2|NA|TRBJ2-3|TRBV29-1
CSVAGTSGVDTQYF
TGCAGCGTGGCCGGGACTAGCGGAGTAGATACGCAGTATTTT
>TRBD1|NA|TRBJ2-7|TRBV5-1
CASTLNTGTEGQSWYF
TGCGCCAGCACCCTCAATACCGGGACAGAAGGTCAATCTTGGTACTTC
>TRBD2|NA|TRBJ2-2|TRBV5-1
CASSISTSGRAGELFF
TGCGCCAGCAGCATCTCGACTAGCGGGAGGGCTGGGGAGCTGTTTTTT
>TRBD1|NA|TRBJ2-1|TRBV27
CASRFGQGPYNEQFF
TGTGCCAGCAGATTCGGACAGGGTCCCTACAATGAGCAGTTCTTC
>NA|NA|TRBJ2-7|TRBV27
CASSFGSGSLIYEQYF
TGTGCCAGCAGTTTTGGCTCAGGTTCCCTTATTTACGAGCAGTACTTC
>NA|few|TRBJ2-1|TRBV19
CASSVQGNNEQFF
TGTGCCAGTAGTGTCCAGGGGAATAATGAGCAGTTCTTC
>NA|NA|TRBJ1-2|TRBV5-1
CASSPLGGASYGYTF
TGCGCCAGCAGCCCATTAGGAGGAGCCAGCTATGGCTACACCTTC
>TRBD1|NA|TRBJ1-4|TRBV5-6
CASSAPGQGNEKLFF
TGTGCCAGCAGCGCCCCGGGACAGGGTAATGAAAAACTGTTTTTT
>TRBD2|NA|TRBJ2-6|TRBV19
CASSRREGSGANVLTF
TGTGCCAGTAGTCGCAGGGAGGGCTCTGGGGCCAACGTCCTGACTTTC
>NA|few|TRBJ1-4|TRBV6-6
CASSYSESNEKLFF
TGTGCCAGCAGTTACTCCGAGTCTAATGAAAAACTGTTTTTT
>NA|NA|TRBJ1-5|TRBV6-5
CASSRGQNSNQPQHF
TGTGCCAGCAGCCGGGGTCAGAATAGCAATCAGCCCCAGCATTTT
>TRBD1|NA|TRBJ2-1|TRBV3-1/TRBV3-2
CASSWGTGEYNEQFF
TGTGCCAGCAGCTGGGGAACAGGGGAATACAATGAGCAGTTCTTC
>TRBD2|NA|TRBJ2-7|TRBV4-2
CASSQVPTSGSKQYF
TGTGCCAGCAGCCAAGTACCGACTAGCGGGAGTAAGCAGTACTTC
>NA|NA|TRBJ2-7|TRBV28
CASSSSSISYGQYF
TGTGCCAGCAGTTCAAGCTCTATCTCCTACGGGCAGTACTTC
>TRBD1|NA|TRBJ1-6|TRBV18
CASSRSPGQYSNSPLHF
TGTGCCAGCTCACGTTCCCCGGGACAGTACTCTAATTCACCCCTCCACTTT
>TRBD1|NA|TRBJ2-3|TRBV19
CASSIGGQGRLTQYF
TGTGCCAGTAGTATTGGGGGACAGGGGCGTCTTACGCAGTATTTT
>TRBD2|NA|TRBJ2-7|TRBV10-3
CAIRELAGGSEQYF
TGTGCCATCAGGGAACTAGCGGGAGGGTCCGAGCAGTACTTC
>TRBD1|NA|TRBJ1-1|TRBV5-4
CASSYRDRYEAFF
TGTGCCAGCAGCTACCGGGACAGGTATGAAGCTTTCTTT